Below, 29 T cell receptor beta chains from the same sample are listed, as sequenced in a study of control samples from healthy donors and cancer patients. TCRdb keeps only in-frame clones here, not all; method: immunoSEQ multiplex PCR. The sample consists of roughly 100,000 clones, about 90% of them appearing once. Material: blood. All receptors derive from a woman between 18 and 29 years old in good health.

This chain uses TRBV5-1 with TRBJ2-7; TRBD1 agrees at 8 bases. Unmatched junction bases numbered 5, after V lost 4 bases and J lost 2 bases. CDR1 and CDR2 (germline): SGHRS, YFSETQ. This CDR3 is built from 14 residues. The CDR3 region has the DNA TGCGCCAGCAGCGAGACAGGGGCTCCCTACGAGCAGTACTTC. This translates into CASSETGAPYEQYF.

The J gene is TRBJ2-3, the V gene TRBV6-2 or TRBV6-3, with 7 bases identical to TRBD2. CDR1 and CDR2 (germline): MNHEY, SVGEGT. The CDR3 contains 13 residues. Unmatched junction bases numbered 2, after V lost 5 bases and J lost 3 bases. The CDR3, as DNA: TGTGCCAGCAGTGGGAGGGTGACAGATACGCAGTATTTT. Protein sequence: CASSGRVTDTQYF.

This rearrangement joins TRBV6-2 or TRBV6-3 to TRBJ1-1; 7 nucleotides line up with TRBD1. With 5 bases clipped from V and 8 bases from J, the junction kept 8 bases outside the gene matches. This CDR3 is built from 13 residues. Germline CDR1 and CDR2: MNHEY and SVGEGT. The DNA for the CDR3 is TGTGCCAGCAGTCTCACAGGGGCACGGGAAGCTTTCTTT. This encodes CASSLTGAREAFF.

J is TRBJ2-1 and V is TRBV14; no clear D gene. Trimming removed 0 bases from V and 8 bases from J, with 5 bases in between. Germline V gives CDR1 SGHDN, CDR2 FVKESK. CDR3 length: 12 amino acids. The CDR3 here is CASSQERYEQFF. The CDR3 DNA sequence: TGTGCCAGCAGCCAAGAACGATATGAGCAGTTCTTC.

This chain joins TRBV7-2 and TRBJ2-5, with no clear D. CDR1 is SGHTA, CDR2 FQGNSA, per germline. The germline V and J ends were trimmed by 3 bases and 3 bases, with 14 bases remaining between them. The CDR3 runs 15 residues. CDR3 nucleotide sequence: TGTGCCAGCAGCTTTGTTGGGCGGACGGAAGAGACCCAGTACTTC. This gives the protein CASSFVGRTEETQYF. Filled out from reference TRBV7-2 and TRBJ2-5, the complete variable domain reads GAGVSQSPSNKVTEKGKDVELRCDPISGHTALYWYRQSLGQGLEFLIYFQGNSAPDKSGLPSDRFSAERTGGSVSTLTIQRTQQEDSAVYLCASSFVGRTEETQYFGPGTRLLVL.

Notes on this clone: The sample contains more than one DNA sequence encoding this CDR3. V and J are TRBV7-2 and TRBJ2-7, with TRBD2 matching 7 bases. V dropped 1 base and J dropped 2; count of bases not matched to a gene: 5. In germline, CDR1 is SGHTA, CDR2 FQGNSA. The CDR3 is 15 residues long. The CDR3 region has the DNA TGTGCCAGCAGCTTAGGGGTGGGGGGGGCCTACGAGCAGTACTTC. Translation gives CASSLGVGGAYEQYF.

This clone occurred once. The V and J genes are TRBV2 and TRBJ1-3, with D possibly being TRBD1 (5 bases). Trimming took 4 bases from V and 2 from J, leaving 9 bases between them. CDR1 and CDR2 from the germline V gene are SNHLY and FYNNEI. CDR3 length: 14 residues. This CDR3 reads CASSAGLPGNTIYF. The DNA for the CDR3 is TGTGCCAGCAGTGCAGGGTTACCTGGAAACACCATATATTTT. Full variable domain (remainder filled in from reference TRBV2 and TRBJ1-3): EPEVTQTPSHQVTQMGQEVILRCVPISNHLYFYWYRQILGQKVEFLVSFYNNEISEKSEIFDDQFSVERPDGSNFTLKIRSTKLEDSAMYFCASSAGLPGNTIYFGEGSWLTVV.

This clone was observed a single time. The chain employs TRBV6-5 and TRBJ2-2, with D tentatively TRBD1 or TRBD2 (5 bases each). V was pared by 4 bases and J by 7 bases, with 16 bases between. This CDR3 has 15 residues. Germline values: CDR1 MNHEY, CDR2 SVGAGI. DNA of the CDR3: TGTGCCAGCAGTTCCCCGGGGCTACTCGGCGGGGAGCTGTTTTTT. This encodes CASSSPGLLGGELFF.

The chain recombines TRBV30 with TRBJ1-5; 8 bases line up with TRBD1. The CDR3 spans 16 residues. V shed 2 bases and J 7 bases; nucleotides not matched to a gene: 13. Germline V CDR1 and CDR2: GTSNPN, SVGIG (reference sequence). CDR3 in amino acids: CAWSPKGGQGSQPQHF. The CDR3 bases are TGTGCCTGGAGTCCAAAAGGAGGACAGGGCAGCCAGCCCCAGCATTTT.

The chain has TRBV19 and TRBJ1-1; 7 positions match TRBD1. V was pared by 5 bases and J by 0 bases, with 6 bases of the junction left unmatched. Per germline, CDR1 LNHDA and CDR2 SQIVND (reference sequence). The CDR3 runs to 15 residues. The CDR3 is CASSVTGTMNTEAFF. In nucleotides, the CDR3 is TGTGCCAGTAGTGTGACAGGGACAATGAACACTGAAGCTTTCTTT.

The CDR3 bases are TGTGCCAGCAGTACCCGACTAGCGGGGTTCACAGATACGCAGTATTTT. Translating gives CASSTRLAGFTDTQYF. V and J are TRBV27 and TRBJ2-3, with 11 bases fitting TRBD2. CDR3 length: 16 amino acids. CDR1 and CDR2 from the germline V gene are MNHEY and SMNVEV (reference sequence). V gave up 5 bases and J gave up 2 bases; unmatched junction bases: 6.

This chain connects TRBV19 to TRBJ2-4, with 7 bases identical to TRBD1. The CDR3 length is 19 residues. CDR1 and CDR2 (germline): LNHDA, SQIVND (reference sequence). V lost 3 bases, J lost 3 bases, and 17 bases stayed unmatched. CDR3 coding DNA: TGTGCCAGTAGTATCAGGGTAGGGGGCGATTTCCTAGGCAAAAACATTCAGTACTTC. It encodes CASSIRVGGDFLGKNIQYF.

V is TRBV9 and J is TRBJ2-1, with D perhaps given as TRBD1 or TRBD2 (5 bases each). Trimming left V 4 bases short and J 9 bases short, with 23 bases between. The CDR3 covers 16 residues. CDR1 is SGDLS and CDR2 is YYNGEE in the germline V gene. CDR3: CASSPQTAPRVSEQFF. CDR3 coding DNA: TGTGCCAGCAGCCCACAGACAGCCCCGCGGGTGAGTGAGCAGTTCTTC.

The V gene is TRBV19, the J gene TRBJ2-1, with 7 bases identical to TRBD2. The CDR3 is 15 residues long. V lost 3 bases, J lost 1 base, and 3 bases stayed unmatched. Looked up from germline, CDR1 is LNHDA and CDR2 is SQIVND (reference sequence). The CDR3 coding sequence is TGTGCCAGTAGTATCGGGGGGTATTCCTACAATGAGCAGTTCTTC. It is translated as CASSIGGYSYNEQFF.

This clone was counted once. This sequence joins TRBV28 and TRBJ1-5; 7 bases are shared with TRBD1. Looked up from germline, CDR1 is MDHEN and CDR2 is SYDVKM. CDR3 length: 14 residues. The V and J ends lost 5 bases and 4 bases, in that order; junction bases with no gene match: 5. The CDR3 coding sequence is TGTGCCAGCAGTCTAGGGACAGCAAATCAGCCCCAGCATTTT. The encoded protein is CASSLGTANQPQHF.

For the CDR3, the DNA is TGTGCCAGCAGTGATTTTCAGAACTATGGCTACACCTTC. Protein product: CASSDFQNYGYTF. The rearrangement uses TRBV2 and TRBJ1-2; D unclear. V lost 3 bases and J 2 bases, leaving 7 bases between the germline ends. Germline values: CDR1 SNHLY, CDR2 FYNNEI. The CDR3 covers 13 residues.

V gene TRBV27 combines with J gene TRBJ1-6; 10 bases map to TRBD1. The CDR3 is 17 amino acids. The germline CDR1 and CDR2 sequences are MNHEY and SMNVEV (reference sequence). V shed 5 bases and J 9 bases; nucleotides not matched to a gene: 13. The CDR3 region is CASSVLELGTGVSPLHF. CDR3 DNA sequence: TGTGCCAGCAGTGTTTTAGAACTCGGGACAGGGGTTTCACCCCTCCACTTT.

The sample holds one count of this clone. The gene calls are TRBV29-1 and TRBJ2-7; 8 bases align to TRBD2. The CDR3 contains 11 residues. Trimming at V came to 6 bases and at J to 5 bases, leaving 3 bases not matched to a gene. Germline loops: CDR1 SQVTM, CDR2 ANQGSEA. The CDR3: CSVGTRDEQYF. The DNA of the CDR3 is TGCAGCGTCGGGACTAGGGACGAGCAGTACTTC.

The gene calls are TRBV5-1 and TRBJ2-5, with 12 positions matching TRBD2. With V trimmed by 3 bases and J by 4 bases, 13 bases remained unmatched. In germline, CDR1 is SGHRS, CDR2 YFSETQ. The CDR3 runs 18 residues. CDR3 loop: CASSWKGLAGRTGETQYF. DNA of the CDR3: TGCGCCAGCAGCTGGAAAGGACTAGCGGGGAGGACTGGAGAGACCCAGTACTTC.

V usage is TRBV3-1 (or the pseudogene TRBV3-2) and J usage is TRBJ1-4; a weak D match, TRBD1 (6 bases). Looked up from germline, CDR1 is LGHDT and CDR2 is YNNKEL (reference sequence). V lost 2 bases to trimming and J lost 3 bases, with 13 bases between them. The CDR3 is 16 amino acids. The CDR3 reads CASSQRGGGSNEKLFF. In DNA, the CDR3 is TGTGCCAGCAGCCAACGGGGGGGCGGGTCTAATGAAAAACTGTTTTTT.

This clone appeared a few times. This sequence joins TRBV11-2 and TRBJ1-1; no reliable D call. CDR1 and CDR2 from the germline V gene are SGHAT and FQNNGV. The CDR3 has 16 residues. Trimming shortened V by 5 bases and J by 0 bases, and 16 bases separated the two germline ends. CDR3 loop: CASSPPPTRMNTEAFF. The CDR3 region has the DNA TGTGCCAGCAGCCCCCCTCCGACAAGAATGAACACTGAAGCTTTCTTT.

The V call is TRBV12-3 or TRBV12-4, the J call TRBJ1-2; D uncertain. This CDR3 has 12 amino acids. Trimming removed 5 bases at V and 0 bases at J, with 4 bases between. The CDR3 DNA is TGTGCCAGCAGTGCAACTAACTATGGCTACACCTTC. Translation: CASSATNYGYTF.

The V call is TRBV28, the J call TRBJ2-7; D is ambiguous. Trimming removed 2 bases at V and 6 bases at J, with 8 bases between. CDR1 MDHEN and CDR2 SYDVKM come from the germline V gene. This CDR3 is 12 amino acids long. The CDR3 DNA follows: TGTGCCAGCAGTTTAAATCGGATCGAGCAGTACTTC. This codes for CASSLNRIEQYF.

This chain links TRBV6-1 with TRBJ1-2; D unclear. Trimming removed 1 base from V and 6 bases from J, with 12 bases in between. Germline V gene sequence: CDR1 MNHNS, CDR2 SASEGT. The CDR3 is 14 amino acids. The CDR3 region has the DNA TGTGCCAGCAGTGAAGGAACCGGGTTCGATGGCTACACCTTC. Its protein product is CASSEGTGFDGYTF.

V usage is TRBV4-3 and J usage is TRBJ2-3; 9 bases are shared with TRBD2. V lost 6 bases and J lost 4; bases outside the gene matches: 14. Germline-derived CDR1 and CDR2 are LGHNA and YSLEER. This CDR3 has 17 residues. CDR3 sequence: CASRRRHLAGIPDTQYF. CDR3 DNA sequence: TGCGCCAGCAGACGAAGACACCTAGCGGGAATCCCAGATACGCAGTATTTT.

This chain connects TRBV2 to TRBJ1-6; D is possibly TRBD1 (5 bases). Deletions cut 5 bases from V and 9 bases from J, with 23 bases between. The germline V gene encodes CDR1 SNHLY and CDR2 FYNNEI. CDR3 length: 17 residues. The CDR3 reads CASSSAGTPYWISPLHF. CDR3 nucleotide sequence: TGTGCCAGCAGTTCAGCCGGGACCCCTTACTGGATTTCACCCCTCCACTTT.

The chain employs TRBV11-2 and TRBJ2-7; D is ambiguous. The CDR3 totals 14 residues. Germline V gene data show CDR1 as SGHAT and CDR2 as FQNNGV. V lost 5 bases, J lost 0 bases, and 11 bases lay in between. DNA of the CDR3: TGTGCCAGCAGCACCGGCCCTACCTCCTACGAGCAGTACTTC. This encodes CASSTGPTSYEQYF.

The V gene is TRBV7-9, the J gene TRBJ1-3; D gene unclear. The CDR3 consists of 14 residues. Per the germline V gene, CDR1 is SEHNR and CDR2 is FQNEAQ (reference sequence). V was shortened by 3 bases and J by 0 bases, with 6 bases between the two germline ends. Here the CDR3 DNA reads TGTGCCAGCAGCTTGTCAACCTCTGGAAACACCATATATTTT. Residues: CASSLSTSGNTIYF.

CDR3 residues: CASSHLQAQYF. In DNA form, the CDR3 reads TGCGCCAGCAGTCATTTGCAAGCGCAGTATTTT. The chain uses TRBV23-1 and TRBJ2-3; D is uncertain. TRBV23-1 has ORF status, its function being uncertain. This CDR3 is 11 amino acids long. Deletions cut 3 bases from V and 10 bases from J, with 8 bases between.